This T cell receptor (beta chain) was obtained from a study of blood T cell repertoires in COVID-19. Study at large: Samples of COVID-19 (acute and convalescent) were obtained from the United States, Italy and Spain.

CDR1 and CDR2 (germline): MNHEY, SMNVEV (reference sequence). The CDR3 runs 14 residues. Trimming stripped 8 bases from V and 0 bases from J, with 13 bases between. TCRdb's copy holds only in-frame clones and misses some; the assay was immunoSEQ multiplex PCR. The data hold tens of thousands of clones, with around 90% observed a single time. This clonotype was sampled from a woman aged 45-65 years with acute or convalescent COVID-19. Sample: peripheral blood. The chain links TRBV27 to TRBJ1-1; D uncertain. As DNA, the CDR3 is TGTGCCAGCGGGCTCGGACTTTTGAACACTGAAGCTTTCTTT. Its translation is CASGLGLLNTEAFF.